This TCR beta chain is from a study of cytomegalovirus exposure and HLA in healthy donors. Study information: Roughly 170 million T cells yielded 110 million or so unique TCR beta sequences in earlier analysis.

On this clone: As yet, its antigen is unknown.

In the PCR, 60 Vbeta and 13 Jbeta primers were used. Using immunoSEQ multiplex PCR, the repertoire was profiled, and TCRdb retains in-frame clones only, with some absent. The table has 150,000 to 250,000 clones, 80% to 85% seen once. Germline CDR1 and CDR2: SGHVS and FQNEAQ. With 5 bases removed from V and 3 bases from J, the gap between germline ends came to 15 bases. The CDR3 runs to 15 residues. Notes on the study in general: About 87% or about 30% of the time was how often most TCR beta V segments were productive, according to an earlier analysis. For most TCR sequences rarity was the rule, although some public TCRs occurred in many donors. A later analysis associated under 20,000 TCR beta sequences with HLA alleles at a 0.05 false discovery rate.

This chain joins TRBV7-8 and TRBJ2-3; possibly TRBD1 for D (5 bases). The TCR sequence derives from a woman in her forties or fifties in good health and CMV-seropositive. Sequenced material: PBMCs. The CDR3 sequence: CASSPRQGVTDTQYF. CDR3 coding DNA: TGTGCCAGCAGCCCGAGGCAGGGCGTAACAGATACGCAGTATTTT.